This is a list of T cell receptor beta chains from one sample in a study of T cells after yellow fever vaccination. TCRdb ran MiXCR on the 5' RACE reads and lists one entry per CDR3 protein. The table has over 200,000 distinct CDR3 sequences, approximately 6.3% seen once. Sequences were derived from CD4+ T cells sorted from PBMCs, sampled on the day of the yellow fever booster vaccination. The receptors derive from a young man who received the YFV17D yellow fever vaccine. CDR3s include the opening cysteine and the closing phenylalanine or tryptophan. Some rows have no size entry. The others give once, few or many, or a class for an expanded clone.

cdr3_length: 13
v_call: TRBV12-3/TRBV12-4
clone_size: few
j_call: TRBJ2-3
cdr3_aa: CASSHRVTDTQYF

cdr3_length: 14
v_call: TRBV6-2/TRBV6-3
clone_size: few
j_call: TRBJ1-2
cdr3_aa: CASARSGDRGRYTF

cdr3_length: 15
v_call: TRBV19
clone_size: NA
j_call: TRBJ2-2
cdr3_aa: CASSSSGTNTGELFF

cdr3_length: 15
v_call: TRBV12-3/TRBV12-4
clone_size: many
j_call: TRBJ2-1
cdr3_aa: CASSLGGGRFNEQFF

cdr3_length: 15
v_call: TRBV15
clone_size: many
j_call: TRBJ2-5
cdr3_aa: CATSRDLGPKETQYF

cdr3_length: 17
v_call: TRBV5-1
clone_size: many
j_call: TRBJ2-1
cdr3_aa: CASSSGPSGSSYNEQFF

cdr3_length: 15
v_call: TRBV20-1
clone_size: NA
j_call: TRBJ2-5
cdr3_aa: CSARDPASPLETQYF

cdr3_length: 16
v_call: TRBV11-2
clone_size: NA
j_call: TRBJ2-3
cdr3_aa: CASSLFGSGSTDTQYF

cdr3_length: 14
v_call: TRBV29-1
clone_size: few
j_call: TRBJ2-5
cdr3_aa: CSAPLAGLQETQYF

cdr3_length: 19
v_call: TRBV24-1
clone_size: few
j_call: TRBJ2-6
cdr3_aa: CATSDDSGTGVSGANVLTF

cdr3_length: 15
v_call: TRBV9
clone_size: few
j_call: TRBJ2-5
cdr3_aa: CASSGSGQIVETQYF

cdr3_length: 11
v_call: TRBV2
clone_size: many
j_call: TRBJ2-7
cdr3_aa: CASSTRNEQYF

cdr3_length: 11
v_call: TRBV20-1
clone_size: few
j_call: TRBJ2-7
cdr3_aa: CSATSTYEQYF

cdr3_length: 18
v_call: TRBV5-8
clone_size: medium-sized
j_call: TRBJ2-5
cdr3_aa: CASSFPKTGAQTQETQYF

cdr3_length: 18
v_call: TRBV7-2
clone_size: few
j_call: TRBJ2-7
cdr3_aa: CASSSALTSGSNSYEQYF

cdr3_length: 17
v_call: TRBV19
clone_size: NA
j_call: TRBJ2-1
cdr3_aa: CASTSPRDRRSYNEQFF

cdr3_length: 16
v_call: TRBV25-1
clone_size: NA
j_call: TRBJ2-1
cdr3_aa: CASSELRGLSYNEQFF

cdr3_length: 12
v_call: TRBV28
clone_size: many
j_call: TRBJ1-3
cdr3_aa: CASAGSGNTIYF